The clone carrying this T cell receptor (beta chain) was observed a handful of times. A read error may explain this, as a much larger clone is one base away. This sample's time point: patch test 2, 6 weeks after DPC sensitization. Treatment defined: therapeutic diphenylcyclopropenone sensitization with weekly scalp DPC. The entry originates in a study of human T cells and chemical hapten exposure. Using its own MiXCR run on the RACE reads, TCRdb lists one record per CDR3 protein. The data contain about 96,000 distinct CDR3 sequences, 9% to 9.5% of them singletons. This TCR derives from a woman aged 35 to 49 with alopecia areata. Some clones in this sample may be carry-over from other donors' samples. The input for sequencing was whole blood, taken in connection with sensitization to the hapten diphenylcyclopropenone (DPC).

Written as DNA, the CDR3 is TGTGCCAGCAGCTCGACAGGGGGCAATCAGCCCCAGCATTTT. It codes for CASSSTGGNQPQHF. The gene calls are TRBV7-9 and TRBJ1-5; 8 bases map to TRBD1. Germline-derived CDR1 and CDR2 are SEHNR and FQNEAQ (reference sequence). The J segment lost 2 bases and the V segment lost 4 bases, leaving 1 base of the junction unmatched. This CDR3 contains 14 residues.